This is a list of T cell receptor beta chains from one sample in a study of memory CD4+ T cells and cytomegalovirus serostatus. Here immunoSEQ multiplex PCR was the method, and the copy in TCRdb shows in-frame clones only, minus some. Of tens of thousands of clones in the sample, around 74% were seen once. Sequenced input: memory CD4+ T cells from blood. The receptors originated from an adult in good health and CMV-seronegative. CDR3s include the opening cysteine and the closing phenylalanine or tryptophan. D genes are given only for firm matches. The size entry is marked missing in some rows and otherwise reads once, few, many or a size class.

clone_size d_call cdr3_length j_call v_call cdr3_nt cdr3_aa
- - 14 TRBJ1-2 TRBV7-8 TGTGCCAGCAGCTTAGCAGGGGCCAACTATGGCTACACCTTC CASSLAGANYGYTF
- - 13 TRBJ1-5 TRBV18 TGTGCCACCGCCAGGGACAGCAATCAGCCCCAGCATTTT CATARDSNQPQHF
- TRBD1 15 TRBJ1-1 TRBV6-5 TGTGCCAGCAGTTCTTCCGGGACAGGGTTCACTGAAGCTTTCTTT CASSSSGTGFTEAFF
- - 16 TRBJ2-6 TRBV14 TGTGCCAGCAGCCAATCTGGTCGCCCTGGGGCCAACGTCCTGACTTTC CASSQSGRPGANVLTF
- TRBD1 14 TRBJ1-2 TRBV7-9 TGTGCCAGCAGCCGGGACAGTAAGCACTATGGCTACACCTTC CASSRDSKHYGYTF
- - 13 TRBJ1-5 TRBV6-5 TGTGCCAGCAGCAGGGGTAGCAATCAGCCCCAGCATTTT CASSRGSNQPQHF
- TRBD2 15 TRBJ2-3 TRBV5-4 TGTGCCAGCAGCTTGGTTGGCGGGGGGGCAGATACGCAGTATTTT CASSLVGGGADTQYF
few - 16 TRBJ2-4 TRBV19 TGTGCCAGTACTGCGACAGGCTTCCAAGCCAAAAACATTCAGTACTTC CASTATGFQAKNIQYF
- TRBD1 15 TRBJ1-3 TRBV11-3 TGTGCCAGCAGCCCAGGACAGGGACCTGGAAACACCATATATTTT CASSPGQGPGNTIYF
- TRBD1 15 TRBJ1-5 TRBV15 TGTGCCACCAGCAGGGACAGGGTAGATGATCAGCCCCAGCATTTT CATSRDRVDDQPQHF
once - 14 TRBJ1-6 TRBV6-6 TGTGCCAGCAGTTATGGGGGAGGAGGTTCACCCCTCCACTTT CASSYGGGGSPLHF
- - 14 TRBJ2-5 TRBV10-3 TGTGCCGTACAAGCGGGCTCATCCGTTGAGACCCAGTACTTC CAVQAGSSVETQYF
- TRBD2 13 TRBJ2-1 TRBV15 TGTGCCGTAAGCGGGGGGAACTACAATGAGCAGTTCTTC CAVSGGNYNEQFF
- TRBD2 15 TRBJ2-5 TRBV7-7 TGTGCCAGCAGCTTAGCGACTAGCGGGTGGGAGACCCAGTACTTC CASSLATSGWETQYF
- - 15 TRBJ2-5 TRBV19 TGTGCCAGTAGTATTGGCAGGGGGGCACTTGAGACCCAGTACTTC CASSIGRGALETQYF
few TRBD1 16 TRBJ2-3 TRBV9 TGTGCCAGCAGCGTCTCAGGGGGCCAAAGCACAGATACGCAGTATTTT CASSVSGGQSTDTQYF
- TRBD1 14 TRBJ2-7 TRBV15 TGTGCCACCAGCACTGCGACAGGGTTGAGCGAGCAGTACTTC CATSTATGLSEQYF
- - 14 TRBJ2-5 TRBV6-6 TGTGCCAGCAGCCACCTCCTGGGACGGGAGACCCAGTACTTC CASSHLLGRETQYF
- TRBD1 13 TRBJ1-2 TRBV5-8 TGTGCCAGCAGCTTTGAACAGGGGGGTGGCTACACCTTC CASSFEQGGGYTF
- - 13 TRBJ2-3 TRBV5-4 TGTGCCAGCAGCAGGGACTTATTAGCTACGCAGTATTTT CASSRDLLATQYF
- TRBD1 15 TRBJ1-2 TRBV5-6 TGTGCCAGCAGCTTGGATACGGGACAGGGCTCTGGCTACACCTTC CASSLDTGQGSGYTF
once - 11 TRBJ1-1 TRBV25-1 TGTGCCAGCAGTGTCAGCACTGAAGCTTTCTTT CASSVSTEAFF
- - 15 TRBJ2-2 TRBV6-1 TGTGCCAGCAGTGGACGGGGAGTCGGCACCGGGGAGCTGTTTTTT CASSGRGVGTGELFF
once - 14 TRBJ2-2 TRBV5-1 TGCGCCAGCAGCTTACCAGGGAGCACCGGGGAGCTGTTTTTT CASSLPGSTGELFF
- - 15 TRBJ2-2 TRBV19 TGTGCCAGTAGTCTTTCTAGGGCCAACACCGGGGAGCTGTTTTTT CASSLSRANTGELFF
- TRBD2 16 TRBJ2-7 TRBV25-1 TGTGCCAGCAGTGATAGCGGGGGGGCTGGGTCCTACGAGCAGTACTTC CASSDSGGAGSYEQYF
few - 12 TRBJ1-1 TRBV21-1 TGTGCCAGCAGCATAGAGAAGATTGAAGCTTTCTTT CASSIEKIEAFF
- TRBD2 14 TRBJ2-5 TRBV11-3 TGTGCCAGCAGCTCCGGGACTAGCAAAGAGACCCAGTACTTC CASSSGTSKETQYF
few - 13 TRBJ1-2 TRBV5-8 TGTGCCAGCGAGGACAGAAATTACTATGGCTACACCTTC CASEDRNYYGYTF
- - 18 TRBJ1-6 TRBV11-2 TGTGCCAGCAGCTTAGAAGGGCGACTTAGCTCCTATAATTCACCCCTCCACTTT CASSLEGRLSSYNSPLHF
- - 20 TRBJ2-1 TRBV7-6 TGTGCCAGCAGCCGTGGATTGAGGGGGGGAACCATACCAAACTACAATGAGCAGTTCTTC CASSRGLRGGTIPNYNEQFF
- - 16 TRBJ1-6 TRBV7-6 TGTGCCAGCAGCTTATCCACCCTCTCCTATAATTCACCCCTCCACTTT CASSLSTLSYNSPLHF
- - 16 TRBJ1-5 TRBV7-9 TGTGCCAGCAGCTTAGGGACATTGGATAGCAATCAGCCCCAGCATTTT CASSLGTLDSNQPQHF
- - 16 TRBJ2-3 TRBV5-1 TGCGCCAGCAGCTTGGAACCGGGACCACTAGAAGATACGCAGTATTTT CASSLEPGPLEDTQYF